This TCR beta chain originates from a study of CXCR3-negative and CXCR3-positive naive CD8 T cells (dated by TCRdb to between 2017 and 2020). Regarding the study in general: Approximately 130 million TRB reads were obtained in total, roughly 1.5 +/- 0.3 million reads per library. Diversity and physicochemical repertoire analyses covered about a dozen donors pooled from two independent experiments. Naive subsets from 5 or 6 donors and memory cells from 3 donors were included in the TRBV-TRBJ cluster analysis. Overall study results and their limits: CXCR3 expression partially decreased after cryopreservation, so most assays used freshly isolated PBMCs. Comparably high repertoire diversity was found in both naive subsets, whereas much lower repertoire diversity was found in memory CD8+ T cells. Surface CD5, linked to self-reactivity in mice, was comparable between naive subsets; TCR interaction strength was therefore also inferred from TRB CDR3 physicochemical properties. TRB CDR3s from CXCR3-positive naive cells showed higher hydrophobicity (lower Kidera factor 4), lower energy, and higher strength and volume indices than CXCR3-negative naive cells. Naive CXCR3-negative and CXCR3-positive cells from the same donor showed similar TRBV-TRBJ usage, whereas memory cells showed distinct patterns.

The sequencer was a NextSeq 550. The Human TCR Profiling Kit (MiLaboratory) was used to make UMI-labeled 5' RACE TRB cDNA libraries. cDNA synthesis used the entire amount of extracted RNA, and PCR amplification then used the entire amount of cDNA produced. Libraries were prepared in parallel using an identical number of PCR cycles. The paper's data handling went like this. About 53,000 +/- 10,000 unique UMI-labeled TRB cDNA molecules per library were extracted with MIGEC and MiXCR, with at least two reads per UMI required. An average of about 40,000 +/- 10,000 functional in-frame TRB CDR3 nucleotide clonotypes without stop codons was found per library. Diversity metrics, including normalized Shannon-Wiener and Chao1, were computed in VDJtools after downsampling to 5000 UMI-labeled TRB molecules per sample. Clonotype-size-weighted physicochemical properties of the central five CDR3 residues (interaction energy, strength, volume and Kidera factor 4) were computed in VDJtools. TCRdb reprocessed the public reads and reports one entry per CDR3 protein sequence, without DNA. TCRdb, not the original authors, processed these V and J calls. The sample table includes around 3,500 distinct CDR3 sequences. The top ten clonotypes cover 2.2% of the sample.

For every CD8+ T cell subset, 250,000 to 300,000 cells were flow-sorted straight into RLT lysis buffer, and each subset was sorted in triplicate. To keep memory contaminants out, a stringent definition of naive CD8+ T cells was applied: CD45RO-CCR7+CD27+CD95-. Peripheral blood mononuclear cells were isolated from buffy coats by standard density gradient centrifugation. Naive CXCR3-negative and CXCR3-positive CD8+ T cells were flow-sorted using a FACSAria III. Total RNA was extracted from sorted cells using an RNeasy Mini Kit. This clonotype registers as medium-sized (0.01 to 0.1%) by frequency; no count is noted. Its cognate antigen has yet to be identified. The sequence was collected from a human donor in good health. Some clones in this sample may be carry-over from other donors' samples. The sequencing input was naive CXCR3- CD8+ T cells from blood. The cell subset or site label, read with the paper, signifies: CD45RO-CCR7+CD27+CD95- naive CD8+ T cells lacking CXCR3 (TNR3-).

The CDR3 protein: CASSYQTGTGPGNTIYF. The V and J segments used are TRBV6-5 and TRBJ1-3; the D call of TRBD1 rests on TCRdb alone, since no DNA is present to check it. From cysteine to phenylalanine, the CDR3 is 17 amino acids long. No nucleotide data were recorded. The germline V gene supplies CDR1 MNHEY and CDR2 SVGAGI.